Listed below are T cell receptor beta chains from one sample, sequenced in a study of T-cell memory formation after mild COVID-19. TCRdb analysed the 5' RACE reads with MiXCR anew, one entry per CDR3 protein. The sample records 400,000 to 500,000 distinct CDR3 sequences, 20% being singletons. Material for sequencing was PBMCs or a T cell subset sorted from them (not recorded which). These receptors were obtained from an adult woman who had mild COVID-19 (a few samples of this study predate the infection). Cell type and time point are not known. Both conserved end residues are part of each CDR3. A D gene is named only where the DNA matches it firmly. Expanded clones get a size class; other rows say once, few or many, or leave the size out.

V	J	size	D	CDR3	DNA
TRBV6-5	TRBJ2-1	many	TRBD2	CASSWTSGYNEQFF	TGTGCCAGCAGCTGGACTAGCGGTTACAATGAGCAGTTCTTC
TRBV20-1	TRBJ2-3	few	.	CSARHLPDTQYF	TGCAGTGCCCGACACCTTCCAGATACGCAGTATTTT
TRBV10-3	TRBJ2-7	.	.	CAISESQDILYEQYF	TGTGCCATCAGTGAGTCCCAGGACATCCTCTACGAGCAGTACTTC
TRBV7-3	TRBJ2-1	many	TRBD1	CASSFGQGITEQFF	TGTGCCAGCAGCTTCGGACAGGGGATTACGGAGCAGTTCTTC
TRBV4-1	TRBJ2-5	few	TRBD2	CASSPLTIAGDQETQYF	TGCGCCAGCAGCCCCCTAACTATAGCGGGGGATCAAGAGACCCAGTACTTC
TRBV5-1	TRBJ1-1	.	TRBD1	CASSGGQMNTEAFF	TGCGCCAGCAGCGGGGGACAGATGAACACTGAAGCTTTCTTT
TRBV2	TRBJ1-2	.	TRBD1	CASRDGTGNLYGYTF	TGTGCCAGCAGAGACGGGACAGGGAATTTATATGGCTACACCTTC
TRBV27	TRBJ1-2	few	.	CASSFRDAGGYTF	TGTGCCAGCAGTTTCCGGGACGCTGGGGGCTACACCTTC
TRBV7-9	TRBJ2-7	few	.	CASRPLRYPYEQYF	TGTGCCAGCAGGCCACTTCGCTACCCCTACGAGCAGTACTTC
TRBV20-1	TRBJ2-7	few	.	CSARDPGRSSYEQYF	TGCAGTGCTAGAGATCCTGGGAGAAGTTCCTACGAGCAGTACTTC
TRBV5-1	TRBJ1-3	.	.	CASSLGPRDVRTGNTIYF	TGCGCCAGCAGCTTGGGTCCTAGGGACGTAAGAACTGGAAACACCATATATTTT
TRBV7-8	TRBJ1-6	.	.	CASSLRQLSYNSPLHF	TGTGCCAGCAGCCTAAGACAGCTCTCCTATAATTCACCCCTCCACTTT
TRBV4-1	TRBJ2-7	.	TRBD2	CASSHTRGGIYEQYF	TGCGCCAGCAGCCACACGCGGGGAGGGATCTACGAGCAGTACTTC
TRBV20-1	TRBJ2-7	few	TRBD2	CSARDHAGVNYEQYF	TGCAGTGCTAGAGATCATGCGGGAGTGAACTACGAGCAGTACTTC
TRBV11-3	TRBJ1-2	.	TRBD1	CASSLGGDRVHGYTF	TGTGCCAGCAGCTTAGGAGGGGACAGGGTACATGGCTACACCTTC
TRBV20-1	TRBJ1-1	.	.	CSAREVRINTEAFF	TGCAGTGCTAGAGAGGTCAGGATAAACACTGAAGCTTTCTTT
TRBV7-2	TRBJ2-1	few	.	CASSLATGGEQFF	TGTGCCAGCAGCTTAGCGACAGGCGGTGAGCAGTTCTTC
TRBV6-6	TRBJ2-2	.	.	CASSEIAGVTGELFF	TGTGCCAGCAGCGAGATAGCAGGGGTAACCGGGGAGCTGTTTTTT
TRBV3-1	TRBJ2-3	.	.	CASSQDTGRDTQYF	TGTGCCAGCAGCCAAGATACGGGGAGGGATACGCAGTATTTT
TRBV7-3	TRBJ2-1	.	TRBD2	CASSPAGGGGGEQFF	TGTGCCAGCAGTCCCGCGGGGGGCGGGGGAGGTGAGCAGTTCTTC
TRBV9	TRBJ2-3	.	.	CASSVQGGKDTQYF	TGTGCCAGCAGCGTACAGGGGGGGAAAGATACGCAGTATTTT
TRBV19	TRBJ1-2	few	TRBD1	CASGGQGAHHGYTF	TGTGCCAGTGGCGGACAGGGGGCGCACCATGGCTACACCTTC